This T cell receptor (beta chain) derives from a study of T cell changes during pregnancy in multiple sclerosis. TCRdb keeps only in-frame clones here, not all; method: immunoSEQ multiplex PCR. The sample has 70,000 to 95,000 clones; over 85% are singletons. This clone has a single count. The CDR3 runs to 15 residues. Trimming took 4 bases from V and 4 from J; bases not matched to a gene: 10. The germline V gene encodes CDR1 LNHDA and CDR2 SQIVND (reference sequence). The chain is built from TRBV19 and TRBJ2-7; TRBD2 aligns across 7 bases. The source was peripheral blood, collected in the first trimester of pregnancy. This clonotype originated in a female donor with multiple sclerosis, enrolled in a pregnancy study. Here the CDR3 DNA reads TGTGCCAGTAGTACCCAATTGGGGGAGGGGTACGAGCAGTACTTC. Its protein is CASSTQLGEGYEQYF.